These 20 T cell receptor beta chains were all obtained from the same sample, sequenced in a study of CD4+ T cells in melanoma. Method: immunoSEQ multiplex PCR; TCRdb's copy keeps in-frame clones and lacks some. The sample holds roughly 150,000 clones, 80% to 95% seen once. The receptors were sampled from a human donor with melanoma.

The chain joins TRBV30 to TRBJ2-3; 8 bases match TRBD2. The J segment lost 1 base and the V segment lost 3 bases, leaving 3 bases of the junction unmatched. The CDR3 has 14 amino acids. The germline V gene encodes CDR1 GTSNPN and CDR2 SVGIG (reference sequence). This CDR3 reads CAWRFSGGTDTQYF. CDR3 nucleotides: TGTGCCTGGAGATTTAGCGGGGGCACAGATACGCAGTATTTT.

This clone was found once. The chain uses TRBV19 and TRBJ1-1, with a tentative D call TRBD1 (5 bases). The CDR3 covers 15 residues. CDR1 and CDR2 (germline): LNHDA, SQIVND (reference sequence). The ends were cut back, 6 bases at V and 10 bases at J, with 24 bases in the middle. The DNA of the CDR3 is TGTGCCAGTAGCAATGCTCCGGACGGGGCAGGGCGAGCTTTCTTT. It encodes CASSNAPDGAGRAFF.

The V gene is TRBV4-1, the J gene TRBJ1-2; perhaps TRBD1 as D (5 bases). The CDR3 is 17 residues long. Per the germline V gene, CDR1 is MGHRA and CDR2 is YSYEKL. V was shortened by 5 bases and J by 4 bases, with 23 bases between the two germline ends. CDR3 protein: CASSDAMGLGGGYGYTF. The CDR3, as DNA: TGCGCCAGCAGCGATGCGATGGGTTTGGGGGGAGGCTATGGCTACACCTTC.

This clone was seen once. The chain joins TRBV19 to TRBJ1-1; no definite D call. CDR1 LNHDA and CDR2 SQIVND come from the germline V gene (reference sequence). V shed 7 bases and J shed 1 base, with 7 bases lying between them. This CDR3 is 12 amino acids long. CDR3 in amino acids: CASTAANTEAFF. The CDR3 nucleotides are TGTGCCAGTACGGCCGCGAACACTGAAGCTTTCTTT.

The rearrangement joins TRBV6-1 to TRBJ1-2, with TRBD1 as a possible D gene (5 bases). The CDR3 is made up of 14 amino acids. V was pared by 1 base and J by 2 bases, with 8 bases between. Germline-derived CDR1 and CDR2 are MNHNS and SASEGT. The CDR3 coding sequence is TGTGCCAGCAGTGAAGAGGGACGGAACTATGGCTACACCTTC. This codes for CASSEEGRNYGYTF.

CDR3 loop: CASSLQQQGTEAFF. CDR3 nucleotide sequence: TGTGCCAGCAGCTTACAACAACAGGGAACTGAAGCTTTCTTT. This chain joins TRBV7-6 and TRBJ1-1, with D possibly TRBD1 on 6 matching bases. Germline assignment: CDR1 SGHVS and CDR2 FNYEAQ. The CDR3 spans 14 residues. Trimming pared 2 bases from V and 5 bases from J, leaving 12 bases between. Complete variable domain (other parts from reference TRBV7-6 and TRBJ1-1): GAGVSQSPRYKVTKRGQDVALRCDPISGHVSLYWYRQALGQGPEFLTYFNYEAQQDKSGLPNDRFSAERPEGSISTLTIQRTEQRDSAMYRCASSLQQQGTEAFFGQGTRLTVV.

The CDR3 DNA follows: TGTGCCAGTAGTACTTACGAGGGCTTATGGGGCCTCCAAGAGACCCAGTACTTC. Encoded protein: CASSTYEGLWGLQETQYF. The gene calls are TRBV19 and TRBJ2-5, with D perhaps assigned TRBD1 or TRBD2 (5 bases each). Germline CDR1 is LNHDA and CDR2 is SQIVND (reference sequence). Trimming left V 4 bases short and J 1 base short, with 22 bases between. The CDR3 runs 18 residues.

This sequence joins TRBV5-1 and TRBJ1-4, with D possibly TRBD1 on 6 matching bases. The CDR3 runs to 15 residues. CDR1 and CDR2 (germline): SGHRS, YFSETQ. V was shortened by 0 bases and J by 1 base, with 7 bases between the two germline ends. CDR3 coding DNA: TGCGCCAGCAGCTTGGAGGGGGGAACTAATGAAAAACTGTTTTTT. It translates to CASSLEGGTNEKLFF.

The V call is TRBV7-9, the J call TRBJ1-1, with D uncertain. CDR3 length: 16 amino acids. CDR1 is SEHNR, CDR2 FQNEAQ, per germline (reference sequence). V lost 5 bases and J lost 1, with 17 bases in between. This CDR3 is CASSPTEPLANTEAFF. For the CDR3, the DNA is TGTGCCAGCAGCCCAACCGAACCACTTGCGAACACTGAAGCTTTCTTT. The full variable domain, completed using reference TRBV7-9 and TRBJ1-1, is DTGVSQNPRHKITKRGQNVTFRCDPISEHNRLYWYRQTLGQGPEFLTYFQNEAQLEKSRLLSDRFSAERPKGSFSTLEIQRTEQGDSAMYLCASSPTEPLANTEAFFGQGTRLTVV.

The gene calls are TRBV4-1 and TRBJ2-3; a weak D match, TRBD1 (5 bases). Trimming took off 1 base at V and 1 base at J, with 12 bases between the two ends. This CDR3 has 16 amino acids. Germline V gene sequence: CDR1 MGHRA, CDR2 YSYEKL. CDR3 coding DNA: TGCGCCAGCAGCCAAGGCTTAGGGGTAGGCACAGATACGCAGTATTTT. This gives the protein CASSQGLGVGTDTQYF.

The genes are TRBV28 and TRBJ1-1; possibly TRBD1 for D (5 bases). V was trimmed by 2 bases and J by 1 base, leaving 5 bases between them. CDR3 size: 13 residues. Per germline, CDR1 MDHEN and CDR2 SYDVKM. CDR3 coding DNA: TGTGCCAGCAGTTTAGGGGGGAACACTGAAGCTTTCTTT. It translates to CASSLGGNTEAFF.

This chain connects TRBV2 to TRBJ2-2, with no clear D. CDR1 SNHLY and CDR2 FYNNEI come from the germline V gene. This CDR3 is built from 14 residues. The ends were cut back, 7 bases at V and 2 bases at J, with 11 bases in the middle. The CDR3 bases are TGTGCCAGCATGGCCGACATAAACACCGGGGAGCTGTTTTTT. Residues: CASMADINTGELFF. Together with reference TRBV2 and TRBJ2-2, the CDR3 gives the full variable domain: EPEVTQTPSHQVTQMGQEVILRCVPISNHLYFYWYRQILGQKVEFLVSFYNNEISEKSEIFDDQFSVERPDGSNFTLKIRSTKLEDSAMYFCASMADINTGELFFGEGSRLTVL.

The chain combines TRBV25-1 with TRBJ2-3; TRBD2 agrees at 7 bases. V shed 7 bases, J shed 6 bases, and the junction held 10 bases outside the gene matches. This CDR3 has 14 residues. CDR1 is MGHDK and CDR2 is SYGVNS in the germline V gene. The CDR3 sequence: CASTPGGGADTQYF. The CDR3 region has the DNA TGTGCCAGCACCCCTGGGGGAGGGGCCGATACGCAGTATTTT. The full variable domain, in which reference TRBV25-1 and TRBJ2-3 provide the parts outside the CDR3, is EADIYQTPRYLVIGTGKKITLECSQTMGHDKMYWYQQDPGMELHLIHYSYGVNSTEKGDLSSESTVSRIRTEHFPLTLESARPSHTSQYLCASTPGGGADTQYFGPGTRLTVL.

The CDR3 loop is CASSLGGLGGTDTQYF. CDR3 coding DNA: TGCGCCAGCAGCTTAGGGGGCTTGGGTGGCACAGATACGCAGTATTTT. The rearrangement joins TRBV5-1 to TRBJ2-3, with TRBD1 identical over 7 bases. Germline V CDR1 and CDR2: SGHRS, YFSETQ. This CDR3 has 16 residues. Trimming at V came to 2 bases and at J to 1 base, leaving 7 bases not matched to a gene.

This clone was detected only once. V gene TRBV10-2 combines with J gene TRBJ2-5; 12 bases are a match to TRBD2. Losses at the gene ends were 0 bases for V and 5 bases for J; bases not matched to a gene: 1. The CDR3 covers 15 residues. Germline values: CDR1 WSHSY, CDR2 SAAADI. The CDR3 region is CASSESLAGGETQYF. CDR3 nucleotides: TGCGCCAGCAGTGAGTCGCTAGCGGGGGGGGAGACCCAGTACTTC.

The chain combines TRBV18 with TRBJ2-3; D gene uncertain. Trimming took off 5 bases at V and 2 bases at J, with 2 bases between the two ends. This CDR3 comprises 11 residues. CDR1 KGHSH and CDR2 LQKENI come from the germline V gene. The CDR3 region has the DNA TGTGCCAGCTCATCCACAGATACGCAGTATTTT. This sequence encodes CASSSTDTQYF.

The gene calls are TRBV7-9 and TRBJ1-6; no firm D call. Trimming stripped 4 bases from V and 4 bases from J, with 5 bases between. CDR3 length: 13 amino acids. From germline, CDR1 is SEHNR and CDR2 FQNEAQ (reference sequence). The CDR3 reads CASSYGYNSPLHF. The CDR3 bases are TGTGCCAGCAGCTATGGTTATAATTCACCCCTCCACTTT.

The chain links TRBV5-1 to TRBJ2-3, with 11 positions matching TRBD2. The trim removed 4 bases at V and 4 bases at J, leaving 8 bases unmatched. The V gene's germline CDR1 is SGHRS and CDR2 YFSETQ. The CDR3 is 16 residues long. The CDR3 spells CASSTNSGGASDTQYF. In nucleotides, the CDR3 is TGCGCCAGCAGCACTAATAGCGGGGGGGCCTCAGATACGCAGTATTTT.

A single count supports this clone. This chain uses TRBV7-7 with TRBJ2-2, with TRBD2 as a possible D gene (6 bases). The germline V gene has CDR1 SSHAT and CDR2 FNYEAQ (reference sequence). Trimming left V 5 bases short and J 1 base short, with 20 bases between. This CDR3 spans 18 amino acids. CDR3: CASSPIPPSGVNTGELFF. DNA of the CDR3: TGTGCCAGCAGCCCTATACCCCCCTCGGGAGTGAACACCGGGGAGCTGTTTTTT.

Only a few counts were recorded for this clone. The rearrangement uses TRBV30 and TRBJ1-5; 7 bases agree with TRBD1. Germline lookup yields CDR1 GTSNPN and CDR2 SVGIG (reference sequence). J was trimmed by 6 bases and V by 2 bases; bases with no gene match: 7. The CDR3 runs to 14 residues. CDR3 sequence: CAWSRPGQLQPQHF. The CDR3 DNA reads as TGTGCCTGGAGTCGGCCGGGACAGCTTCAGCCCCAGCATTTT.